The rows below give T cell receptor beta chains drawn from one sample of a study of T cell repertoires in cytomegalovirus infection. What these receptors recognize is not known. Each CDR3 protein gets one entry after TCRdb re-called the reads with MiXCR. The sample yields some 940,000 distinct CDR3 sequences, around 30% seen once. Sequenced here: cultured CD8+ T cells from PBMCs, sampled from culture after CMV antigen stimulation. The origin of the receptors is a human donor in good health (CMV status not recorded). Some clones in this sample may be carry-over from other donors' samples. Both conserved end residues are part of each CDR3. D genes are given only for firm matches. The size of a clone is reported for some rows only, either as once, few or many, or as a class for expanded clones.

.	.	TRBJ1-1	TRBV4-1	TGCGCCAGCAGCCAAGGAATCGGCAGGGACATGGCTTTCTTT	CASSQGIGRDMAFF
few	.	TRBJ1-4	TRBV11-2	TGTGCCAGCAGCAGGACGGTAGGCGTAGAAGAAAAACTGTTTTTT	CASSRTVGVEEKLFF
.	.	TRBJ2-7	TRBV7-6	TGTGCCAGCAGCCAATCCTCCGGCGAGCAGTACTTC	CASSQSSGEQYF
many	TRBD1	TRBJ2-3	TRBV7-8	TGTGCCAGCAGCTTAGAGCCGGGGACAGCACGCACAGATACGCAGTATTTT	CASSLEPGTARTDTQYF
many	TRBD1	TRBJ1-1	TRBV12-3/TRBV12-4	TGTGCCAGCAGGGAGGGACAGGGAATCACTGAAGCTTTCTTT	CASREGQGITEAFF
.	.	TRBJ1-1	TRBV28	TGTGCCAGCAGATTAGTAAACACTGAAGCTTTCTTT	CASRLVNTEAFF
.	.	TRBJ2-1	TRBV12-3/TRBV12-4	TGTGCCAGCAGTTTACTAGGTAGCCCGTCGTACAATGAGCAGTTCTTC	CASSLLGSPSYNEQFF
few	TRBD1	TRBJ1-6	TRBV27	TGTGCCAGCACCGGGACAGGGGGCAATTTGGATTCACCCCTCCACTTT	CASTGTGGNLDSPLHF
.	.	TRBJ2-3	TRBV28	TGTGCCAGCTCAACGAGGGGGAGCACAAGCACAGATACGCAGTATTTT	CASSTRGSTSTDTQYF
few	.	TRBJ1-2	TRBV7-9	TGTGCCAGCAGCTTAGGACAACGAGATGGCTACACCTTC	CASSLGQRDGYTF
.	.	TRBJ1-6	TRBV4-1	TGCGCCAGCAGCCAAGTCGAGGACAGACCCCTCCACTTT	CASSQVEDRPLHF
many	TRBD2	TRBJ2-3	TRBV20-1	TGCAGTGCCAAGAGCGGGGTCAGCACAGATACGCAGTATTTT	CSAKSGVSTDTQYF
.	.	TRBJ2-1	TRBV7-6	TGTGCCAGCAGCCTAACCCGAGATGGGGCGTACAATGAGCAGTTCTTC	CASSLTRDGAYNEQFF
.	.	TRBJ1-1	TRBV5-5	TGTGCCAGCAGCTTAGGGGCGGGAGGGAAGGAAGCTTTCTTT	CASSLGAGGKEAFF
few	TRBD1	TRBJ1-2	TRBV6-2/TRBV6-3	TGTGCCAGCAGTTACTCTCCGCAGGGGGCGGACTATGGCTACACCTTC	CASSYSPQGADYGYTF
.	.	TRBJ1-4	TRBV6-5	TGTGCCAGCAGATTTAGACAGTCTAATGAAAAACTGTTTTTT	CASRFRQSNEKLFF
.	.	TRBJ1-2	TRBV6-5	TGTGCCAGCAGGGTGGGGGTCGGAAAATATGGCTACACCTTC	CASRVGVGKYGYTF
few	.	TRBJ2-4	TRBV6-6	TGTGCCAGCACCCAACATCATCTAGCCAAAAACATTCAGTACTTC	CASTQHHLAKNIQYF
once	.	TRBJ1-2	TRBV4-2	TGTGCCAGCAGCCAAGATAGGGAGGAAGTGTATGGCTACACCTTC	CASSQDREEVYGYTF
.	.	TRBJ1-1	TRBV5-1	TGCGCCGCGAGGGACGTTCTGTCATCTGAAGCTTTCTTT	CAARDVLSSEAFF
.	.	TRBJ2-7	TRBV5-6	TGTGCCAGCAGCGGCGGGACACTTTCCTACGAGCAGTACTTC	CASSGGTLSYEQYF
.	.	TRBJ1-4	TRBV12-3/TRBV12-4	TGTGCCAGCAGTTCCCAGCCTCACCAGCCAACTAATGAAAAACTGTTTTTT	CASSSQPHQPTNEKLFF
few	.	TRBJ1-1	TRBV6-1	TGTGCCAGCATTTTTTCAGCCCATTTGAACGGAGACACTGAAGCTTTCTTT	CASIFSAHLNGDTEAFF
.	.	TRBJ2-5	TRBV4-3	TGCGCCAGCAGCCAAGACCGCAGGAAAGAGACCCAGTACTTC	CASSQDRRKETQYF
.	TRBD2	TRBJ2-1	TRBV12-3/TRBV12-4	TGTGCCAGCAGCCTTGTGGGACTAGCGCCTGGGTCCTACAATGAGCAGTTCTTC	CASSLVGLAPGSYNEQFF
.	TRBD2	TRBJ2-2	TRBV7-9	TGTGCCAGCAGCTTCTGGACTAGCCGGGACACCGGGGAGCTGTTTTTT	CASSFWTSRDTGELFF
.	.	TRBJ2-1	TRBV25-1	TGTGCCAGCAGTGAATTGGGAACCTTACACTACAATGAGCAGTTCTTC	CASSELGTLHYNEQFF
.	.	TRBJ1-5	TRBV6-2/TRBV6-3	TGTGCCAGCAGTTACACGTCAGGGAATCAGCCCCAGCATTTT	CASSYTSGNQPQHF
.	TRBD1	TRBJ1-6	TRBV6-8	TGTGCCAGCAGTAGTGACAGGGGGGACAATTCACCCCTCCACTTT	CASSSDRGDNSPLHF
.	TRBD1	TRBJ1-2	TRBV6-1	TGTGCCAGCAGCCCTAGACAGGGGGCGGCCGGCTACACCTTC	CASSPRQGAAGYTF
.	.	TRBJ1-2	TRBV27	TGTGTCAGCACCGAACATTATCCCAACTATGGCTACACCTTC	CVSTEHYPNYGYTF
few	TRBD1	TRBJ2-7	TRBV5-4	TGTGCCAGCAGCTACCGACAGGGCCCGACCTACGAGCAGTACTTC	CASSYRQGPTYEQYF
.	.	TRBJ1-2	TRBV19	TGTGCCAGTAGTATCGGGATTAGGGACGGCACCAACTATGGCTACACCTTC	CASSIGIRDGTNYGYTF
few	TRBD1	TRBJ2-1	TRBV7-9	TGTGCCAGCAGCCTTGGTCAGAGACAGGGTTACAATGAGCAGTTCTTC	CASSLGQRQGYNEQFF
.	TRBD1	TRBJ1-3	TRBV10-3	TGTGCCACCATCGGACAGGGGGCTTCTGGAAACACCATATATTTT	CATIGQGASGNTIYF
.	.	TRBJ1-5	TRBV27	TGTGCCAGCAGACTAAGACCGGTGGGACAGCCCCAGCATTTT	CASRLRPVGQPQHF
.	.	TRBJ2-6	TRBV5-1	TGCGCCAGCAGCTTGACAGGGGAGGCTGGGGCCAACGTCCTGACTTTC	CASSLTGEAGANVLTF
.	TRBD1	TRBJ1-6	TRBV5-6	TGTACCAGCAGCTTTGGACAGGGGATTTATTCACCCCTCCACTTT	CTSSFGQGIYSPLHF
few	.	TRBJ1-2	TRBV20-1	TGCAGTGCTAGAGTTACATCAGAGGGAAACTATGGCTACACCTTC	CSARVTSEGNYGYTF
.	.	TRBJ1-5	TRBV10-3	TGTGCCATCAGTGAGTCAGGCCAGGGAATCAATCAGCCCCAGCATTTT	CAISESGQGINQPQHF
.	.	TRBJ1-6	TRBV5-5	TGTGCCAGCAGACTACCGGGACCCCTAAATTCACCCCTCCACTTT	CASRLPGPLNSPLHF
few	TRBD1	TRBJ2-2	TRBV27	TGTGCCAGCAGTTTATCGATCCCAGGGGGAACCGGGGAGCTGTTTTTT	CASSLSIPGGTGELFF
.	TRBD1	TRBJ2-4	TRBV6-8	TGTGCCAGCAGTCCCCTCTTACAGGGGGGAACCATTCAGTACTTC	CASSPLLQGGTIQYF